This T cell receptor beta chain was obtained from a study of regulatory T cells in long-lasting Graves disease. Findings of the study overall: TCR diversity was lower in persistent than newly diagnosed Graves' disease.

This clonotype showed up many times. The antigen remains unidentified. To make TCR beta libraries, researchers used iRepertoire HTBI primers and Arm-PCR of CDR3 regions. Via MiXCR, TCRdb re-called the multiplex PCR reads, giving one row per CDR3 protein. The sample has roughly 500,000 distinct CDR3 sequences, approximately 12% seen once. Time point of the sample: newly diagnosed GD, antithyroid drugs for less than 3 months. Researchers made the TCR library from RNA that was extracted from PBMCs. J was trimmed by 2 bases and V by 6 bases; bases with no gene match: 23. This CDR3 contains 20 residues. The germline V gene has CDR1 SNHLY and CDR2 FYNNEI. Another study also made use of these data, one on T cells in Graves' hyperthyroidism and ophthalmopathy.

This receptor was identified in a woman younger than 45 with Graves disease. The sample was peripheral blood mononuclear cells (PBMCs), taken at new diagnosis, from a patient treated with antithyroid drugs. The rearrangement joins TRBV2 to TRBJ1-1; TRBD1 aligns across 8 bases. CDR3 protein: CASSPISAGGAKGANTEAFF. The CDR3 DNA follows: TGTGCCAGCAGCCCCATCTCGGCAGGGGGCGCGAAGGGGGCCAACACTGAAGCTTTCTTT.